A selection of T cell receptor beta chains follows, all from one sample in a study of CXCR3-negative and CXCR3-positive naive CD8 T cells. TCRdb reprocessed the 5' RACE reads; each CDR3 protein has one entry and no DNA is given. The sample table sets out some 130,000 distinct CDR3 sequences. Source material: naive CXCR3+ CD8+ T cells from blood. Receptors originate from a human donor in good health. Some clones in this sample may be carry-over from other donors' samples. The CDR3 runs from the conserved cysteine through the conserved F or W.

CDR3 protein: CASSFPGQGAGEKLFF
V gene: TRBV7-8
J gene: TRBJ1-4

CDR3 protein: CASSATRGGLLNTEAFF
V gene: TRBV9
J gene: TRBJ1-1

CDR3 protein: CASSGTSGRSSYEQYF
V gene: TRBV7-9
J gene: TRBJ2-7

CDR3 protein: CASSWRVYEQYF
V gene: TRBV5-1
J gene: TRBJ2-7

CDR3 protein: CASSLAYSGANVLTF
V gene: TRBV5-5
J gene: TRBJ2-6

CDR3 protein: CASSGGDRTYEQYF
V gene: TRBV7-2
J gene: TRBJ2-7

CDR3 protein: CASSQRTNSGANVLTF
V gene: TRBV4-1
J gene: TRBJ2-6

CDR3 protein: CASSDAQEVWYEQYF
V gene: TRBV25-1
J gene: TRBJ2-7

CDR3 protein: CASSIDPTQGITDTQYF
V gene: TRBV19
J gene: TRBJ2-3

CDR3 protein: CASSVSLASTDTQYF
V gene: TRBV2
J gene: TRBJ2-3

CDR3 protein: CSVEGTDSYEQYF
V gene: TRBV29-1
J gene: TRBJ2-7

CDR3 protein: CASSLDRYFTASGNYNEQFF
V gene: TRBV11-2
J gene: TRBJ2-1

CDR3 protein: CARSLVRGLHNEQFF
V gene: TRBV5-3
J gene: TRBJ2-1

CDR3 protein: CSARDSGRAGTEAFF
V gene: TRBV20-1
J gene: TRBJ1-1

CDR3 protein: CASSSGGGPAHNEQFF
V gene: TRBV7-3
J gene: TRBJ2-1

CDR3 protein: CASSFGTGENEQYF
V gene: TRBV7-2
J gene: TRBJ2-7

CDR3 protein: CASSHRQGLNTEAFF
V gene: TRBV4-1
J gene: TRBJ1-1

CDR3 protein: CASRPPREIDTQYF
V gene: TRBV12-3/TRBV12-4
J gene: TRBJ2-3

CDR3 protein: CSVEAGERGFPTDTQYF
V gene: TRBV29-1
J gene: TRBJ2-3

CDR3 protein: CAKMGSKQPQHF
V gene: TRBV7-7
J gene: TRBJ1-5

CDR3 protein: CSVGLVGELFF
V gene: TRBV29-1
J gene: TRBJ2-2

CDR3 protein: CASIFPKGRGQGRGQFDEQFF
V gene: TRBV7-9
J gene: TRBJ2-1

CDR3 protein: CASSTGFGSYNEQFF
V gene: TRBV6-5
J gene: TRBJ2-1

CDR3 protein: CSARQDISYEQYF
V gene: TRBV20-1
J gene: TRBJ2-7

CDR3 protein: CASSLSKGPGRNQPQHF
V gene: TRBV28
J gene: TRBJ1-5

CDR3 protein: CSAQDGESSYEQYF
V gene: TRBV20-1
J gene: TRBJ2-7

CDR3 protein: CASSLRGNDYEQYF
V gene: TRBV11-2
J gene: TRBJ2-7

CDR3 protein: CASSLTSLDRGHSDEQFF
V gene: TRBV5-5
J gene: TRBJ2-1

CDR3 protein: CASSLPSSTEAFF
V gene: TRBV18
J gene: TRBJ1-1

CDR3 protein: CASTRLTSGGPYNEQFF
V gene: TRBV2
J gene: TRBJ2-1

CDR3 protein: CASSPPGWGTEAFF
V gene: TRBV14
J gene: TRBJ1-1

CDR3 protein: CSVEGQAAEAFF
V gene: TRBV29-1
J gene: TRBJ1-1

CDR3 protein: CAWWGGPPETQYF
V gene: TRBV30
J gene: TRBJ2-5

CDR3 protein: CASSYGTVRPGTEAFF
V gene: TRBV6-2/TRBV6-3
J gene: TRBJ1-1

CDR3 protein: CSGSANTEAFF
V gene: TRBV29-1
J gene: TRBJ1-1

CDR3 protein: CASSSIGHSSGNTIYF
V gene: TRBV13
J gene: TRBJ1-3

CDR3 protein: CASSQHEAGAHNEQFF
V gene: TRBV4-3
J gene: TRBJ2-1

CDR3 protein: CASSLEGNPEAFF
V gene: TRBV7-9
J gene: TRBJ1-1

CDR3 protein: CASSALPGDRSYNEQFF
V gene: TRBV11-3
J gene: TRBJ2-1

CDR3 protein: CASHIGMGPYEQYF
V gene: TRBV27
J gene: TRBJ2-7

CDR3 protein: CSVDSASGSYNEQFF
V gene: TRBV29-1
J gene: TRBJ2-1

CDR3 protein: CSAREQGDTEAFF
V gene: TRBV20-1
J gene: TRBJ1-1

CDR3 protein: CASSFSGGARYEQYF
V gene: TRBV28
J gene: TRBJ2-7

CDR3 protein: CASPARAGTGELFF
V gene: TRBV7-9
J gene: TRBJ2-2

CDR3 protein: CASMPSGGVTDTQYF
V gene: TRBV7-9
J gene: TRBJ2-3